The clone carrying this T cell receptor beta chain showed up just a few times. V gave up 4 bases and J gave up 0 bases, with 1 base separating them. Germline V gene sequence: CDR1 SGHDN, CDR2 FVKESK. The CDR3 spans 13 residues. These data come from a study of T cells in Graves' hyperthyroidism and ophthalmopathy. Patients were excluded because of uncontrolled infection, other autoimmune disease, pregnancy or lactation. It was RNA transcripts that yielded the amplified TCR beta CDR3 regions. Using the HTBI primer set, a first-round RT-PCR was run on the TCR CDR3. TCRdb reprocessed the multiplex PCR reads with MiXCR, giving one entry per CDR3 protein. Altogether some 180,000 distinct CDR3 sequences are present, approximately 15% being singletons, with the ten largest covering approximately 28%.

The clonotype comes from a woman aged 45-60 years with Graves' hyperthyroidism. The chain couples TRBV14 to TRBJ2-6; no reliable D call. The sample was blood. This CDR3 reads CASSPSGANVLTF. CDR3 nucleotides: TGTGCCAGCAGCCCCTCTGGGGCCAACGTCCTGACTTTC.